Listed here are 14 T cell receptor beta chains from one sample, sequenced in a study of cytomegalovirus exposure and HLA in healthy donors (dated by TCRdb to between 2016 and 2019). Libraries were constructed by the immunoSEQ multiplex PCR assay. A mixture of 60 forward primers for TCR Vbeta segments and 13 reverse primers for TCR Jbeta segments was used in the multiplex PCR. Sourced from immuneACCESS, this table was stored by TCRdb with only in-frame sequences that have V and J called. A share of the clones is absent; for the studies checked, an unresolved V gene accounts for under half, and the remainder has no known explanation. For this sample the table gives approximately 110,000 clones, of which about 16% were detected only once. The ten largest account for under 2.5% of the sample. The material sequenced was PBMCs. Receptors originate from a woman younger than 30 in good health and CMV-seronegative.

The V and J genes are TRBV6-1 and TRBJ1-3; perhaps TRBD1 as D (6 bases). CDR1 is MNHNS, CDR2 SASEGT, per germline. The CDR3 extends over 12 amino acids. V dropped 2 bases and J dropped 12 bases, with 11 bases sitting between them. CDR3 protein: CASSEPIGGIYF. Written as DNA, the CDR3 is TGTGCCAGCAGTGAACCTATAGGGGGCATATATTTT.

The rearrangement uses TRBV7-9 and TRBJ2-7; possibly TRBD1 for D (6 bases). The germline V gene has CDR1 SEHNR and CDR2 FQNEAQ (reference sequence). The CDR3 spans 13 residues. V was trimmed by 5 bases and J by 3 bases, leaving 11 bases between them. The CDR3 sequence: CASSTRTVYEQYF. CDR3 DNA: TGTGCCAGCAGCACCCGGACAGTCTACGAGCAGTACTTC.

The rearrangement joins TRBV6-5 to TRBJ2-3, with D perhaps TRBD1 (5 bases). The CDR3 runs 13 residues. Germline V gives CDR1 MNHEY, CDR2 SVGAGI. V gave up 4 bases and J gave up 11 bases, with 16 bases separating them. CDR3 DNA: TGTGCCAGCAGTTCTCAGGGTAAATGGGGGCAGTATTTT. It codes for CASSSQGKWGQYF.

This clone was seen more than once but under ten times. The rearrangement links TRBV11-2 to TRBJ2-7; D is unclear. The CDR3 has 14 amino acids. Trimming pared 2 bases from V and 2 bases from J, leaving 10 bases between. Germline V lookup: CDR1 SGHAT, CDR2 FQNNGV. CDR3: CASSLNGGTYEQYF. The DNA for the CDR3 is TGTGCCAGCAGCTTAAATGGCGGAACCTACGAGCAGTACTTC. The full variable domain, rest sourced from reference TRBV11-2 and TRBJ2-7, is EAGVAQSPRYKIIEKRQSVAFWCNPISGHATLYWYQQILGQGPKLLIQFQNNGVVDDSQLPKDRFSAERLKGVDSTLKIQPAKLEDSAVYLCASSLNGGTYEQYFGPGTRLTVT.

The rearrangement links TRBV6-5 to TRBJ1-1; the D gene is possibly TRBD1 (5 bases). Looked up from germline, CDR1 is MNHEY and CDR2 is SVGAGI. V lost 0 bases, J lost 4 bases, and 6 bases lay in between. CDR3 length equals 13 residues. The CDR3 reads CASSYSDTTEAFF. The DNA of the CDR3 is TGTGCCAGCAGTTACTCGGACACCACTGAAGCTTTCTTT.

This clone showed up just a few times. V gene TRBV25-1 combines with J gene TRBJ1-6, with no clear D. The CDR3 consists of 15 residues. The ends were cut back, 1 base at V and 4 bases at J, with 8 bases in the middle. Germline V CDR1 and CDR2: MGHDK, SYGVNS. In DNA form, the CDR3 reads TGTGCCAGCAGTGAATCCGGGAGGTATAATTCACCCCTCCACTTT. This gives the protein CASSESGRYNSPLHF.

The chain employs TRBV7-2 and TRBJ1-2; 7 positions agree with TRBD1. There are 14 residues in the CDR3. From germline, CDR1 is SGHTA and CDR2 FQGNSA. V trimming: 5 bases; J trimming: 3 bases; junction bases outside the gene matches: 6. CDR3 bases: TGTGCCAGCAGCCTTCAAGGGGGCGACTATGGCTACACCTTC. Residues: CASSLQGGDYGYTF.

Only a few counts were recorded for this clone. The rearrangement uses TRBV29-1 and TRBJ2-5, with D unresolved. Per germline, CDR1 SQVTM and CDR2 ANQGSEA. Trimming took 7 bases from V and 5 from J, leaving 8 bases between them. The CDR3 totals 10 residues. The CDR3 nucleotides are TGCAGCGCCCGAGCGGAGACCCAGTACTTC. This codes for CSARAETQYF.

This clone was counted a few times. The chain uses TRBV29-1 and TRBJ2-5, with D perhaps matching TRBD1 (5 bases). This CDR3 is 11 amino acids long. The V end was cut by 7 bases, the J end by 4 bases, with 10 bases between. Looked up from germline, CDR1 is SQVTM and CDR2 is ANQGSEA. The CDR3 bases are TGCAGCGATGCCCAGGGAGAGACCCAGTACTTC. This encodes CSDAQGETQYF. Supplemented by reference TRBV29-1 and TRBJ2-5, the full variable domain reads SAVISQKPSRDICQRGTSLTIQCQVDSQVTMMFWYRQQPGQSLTLIATANQGSEATYESGFVIDKFPISRPNLTFSTLTVSNMSPEDSSIYLCSDAQGETQYFGPGTRLLVL.

The CDR3 nucleotides read TGTGCCAGCAGCCAGGGGCCCAATCAGCCCCAGCATTTT. Translating gives CASSQGPNQPQHF. V and J are TRBV6-5 and TRBJ1-5, with D maybe TRBD1 (6 bases). Germline V lookup: CDR1 MNHEY, CDR2 SVGAGI. This CDR3 has 13 residues. Trimming removed 6 bases from V and 3 bases from J, with 9 bases in between.

This clone was seen a handful of times. The gene calls are TRBV5-8 and TRBJ1-1; no firm D call. Per germline, CDR1 SGHTS and CDR2 YDEGEE. Trimming pared 0 bases from V and 2 bases from J, leaving 11 bases between. The CDR3 extends over 15 amino acids. Here the CDR3 DNA reads TGTGCCAGCAGCTTGGGTGTACAGAGAAACACTGAAGCTTTCTTT. Amino acids: CASSLGVQRNTEAFF.

This chain connects TRBV27 to TRBJ2-1; 8 nucleotides match TRBD2. This CDR3 is 16 amino acids long. Unmatched junction bases numbered 8, after V lost 6 bases and J lost 1 base. The V gene's germline CDR1 is MNHEY and CDR2 SMNVEV (reference sequence). The CDR3 loop reads CASSQASGLSYNEQFF. CDR3 DNA sequence: TGTGCCAGCAGCCAAGCTAGCGGGTTATCCTACAATGAGCAGTTCTTC.

This clone was recorded a few times. This sequence joins TRBV6-4 and TRBJ1-5; D remains unclear. The CDR3 is made up of 11 amino acids. Trimming left V 4 bases short and J 11 bases short, with 9 bases between. Germline CDR1 MRHNA, CDR2 SNTAGT. Here the CDR3 DNA reads TGTGCCAGCAGTGGCCATGAGTCCCAGCATTTT. Amino acid sequence: CASSGHESQHF.

The V call is TRBV15, the J call TRBJ2-1; 10 bases match TRBD1. Trimming took 8 bases from V and 4 from J; bases not matched to a gene: 8. This CDR3 contains 15 residues. From germline, CDR1 is LNHNV and CDR2 YYDKDF (reference sequence). The CDR3 DNA follows: TGTGCCACCCGGTCGGACAGGGGGGGTTACAATGAGCAGTTCTTC. Translation: CATRSDRGGYNEQFF.